This entry describes one T cell receptor beta chain. Its antigen is as yet unknown. The sample comes from a study of cytomegalovirus exposure and HLA in healthy donors. Assay: immunoSEQ multiplex PCR; the TCRdb copy retains only in-frame clones and omits some. This table has 120,000 or so clones, approximately 86% appearing once. General study results and limits: Many donors shared some public TCRs, even though most TCR sequences were rare. In vitro, a few CMV-associated chains proved specific for CMV antigens.

From germline, CDR1 is SEHNR and CDR2 FQNEAQ (reference sequence). Deletions cut 3 bases from V and 0 bases from J, with 6 bases between. This CDR3 region has 13 residues. The donors were in the approximately 120-subject validation cohort; that cohort was separate from the approximately 730-subject first cohort. What was sequenced was PBMCs. The J gene is TRBJ2-7, the V gene TRBV7-9; no firm D call. The clonotype was recovered from a man younger than 35 in good health and CMV-seropositive. CDR3 nucleotide sequence: TGTGCCAGCAGCTTTATACTCTCCTACGAGCAGTACTTC. It codes for CASSFILSYEQYF.